This record concerns one T cell receptor (beta chain) sequence. Profiling relied on immunoSEQ multiplex PCR, and the TCRdb table lists in-frame clones only, not all of them. Of approximately 150,000 clones listed, around 86% are singletons. This sample was taken from a study of cytomegalovirus exposure and HLA in healthy donors. V was clipped by 2 bases and J by 6 bases; unmatched bases: 9. Per the germline V gene, CDR1 is SGHTA and CDR2 is FQGTGA. The length of the CDR3 is 16 residues. This TCR was recovered from a man younger than 35 in good health and CMV-seropositive. The sample consisted of PBMCs. V gene TRBV7-3 combines with J gene TRBJ2-1; 8 nucleotides agree with TRBD2. The CDR3 nucleotides are TGTGCCAGCAGCTTAGCGGGGGGCCTCGGGAGCAATGAGCAGTTCTTC. Its translation: CASSLAGGLGSNEQFF.